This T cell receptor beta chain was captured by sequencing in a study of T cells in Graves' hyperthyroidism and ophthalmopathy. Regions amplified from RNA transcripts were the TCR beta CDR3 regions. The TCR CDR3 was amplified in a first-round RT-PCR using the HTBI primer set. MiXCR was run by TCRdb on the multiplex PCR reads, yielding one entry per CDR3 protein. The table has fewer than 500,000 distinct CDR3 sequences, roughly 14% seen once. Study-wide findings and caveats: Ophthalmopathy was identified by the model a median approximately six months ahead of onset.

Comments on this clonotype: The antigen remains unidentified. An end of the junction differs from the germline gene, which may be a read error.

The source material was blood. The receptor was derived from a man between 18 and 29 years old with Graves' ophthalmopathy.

CDR3 sequence (DNA): TGTGCCTGCAGTTTGGGACAGAGTTACGAGCAGTACTTC. It translates to CACSLGQSYEQYF. The chain is built from TRBV12-3 or TRBV12-4 and TRBJ2-7; 7 nucleotides align to TRBD1. This CDR3 is 13 amino acids long.